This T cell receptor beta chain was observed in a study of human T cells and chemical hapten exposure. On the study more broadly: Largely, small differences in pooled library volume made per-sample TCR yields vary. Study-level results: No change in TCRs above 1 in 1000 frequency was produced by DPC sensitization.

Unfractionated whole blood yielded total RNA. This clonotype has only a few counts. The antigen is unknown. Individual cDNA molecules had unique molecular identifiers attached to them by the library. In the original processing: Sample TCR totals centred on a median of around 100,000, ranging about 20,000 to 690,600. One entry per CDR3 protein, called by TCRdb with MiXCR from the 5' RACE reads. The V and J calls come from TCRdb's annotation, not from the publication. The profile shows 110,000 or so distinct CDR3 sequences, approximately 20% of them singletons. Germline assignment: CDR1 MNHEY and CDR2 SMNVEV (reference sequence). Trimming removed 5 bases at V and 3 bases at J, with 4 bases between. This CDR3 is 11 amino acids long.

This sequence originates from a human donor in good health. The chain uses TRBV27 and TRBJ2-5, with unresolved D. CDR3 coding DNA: TGTGCCAGCAGTAACGAAGAGACCCAGTACTTC. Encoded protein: CASSNEETQYF.